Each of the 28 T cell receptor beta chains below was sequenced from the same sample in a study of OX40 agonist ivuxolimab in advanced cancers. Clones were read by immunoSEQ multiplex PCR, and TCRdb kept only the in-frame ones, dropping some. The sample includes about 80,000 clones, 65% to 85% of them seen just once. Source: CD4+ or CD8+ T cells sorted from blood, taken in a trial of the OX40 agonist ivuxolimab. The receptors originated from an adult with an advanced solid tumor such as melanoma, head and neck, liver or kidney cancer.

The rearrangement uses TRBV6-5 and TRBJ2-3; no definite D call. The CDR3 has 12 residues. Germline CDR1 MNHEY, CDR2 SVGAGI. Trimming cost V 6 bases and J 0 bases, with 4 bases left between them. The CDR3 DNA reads TGTGCCAGCAGCCAAAGCACAGATACGCAGTATTTT. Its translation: CASSQSTDTQYF.

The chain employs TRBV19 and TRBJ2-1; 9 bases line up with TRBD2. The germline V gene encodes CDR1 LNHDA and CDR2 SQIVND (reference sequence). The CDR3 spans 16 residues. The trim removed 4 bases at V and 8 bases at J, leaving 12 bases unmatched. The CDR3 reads CASSTLGGGALDEQFF. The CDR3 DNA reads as TGTGCCAGTAGTACCCTTGGCGGGGGGGCGTTGGATGAGCAGTTCTTC.

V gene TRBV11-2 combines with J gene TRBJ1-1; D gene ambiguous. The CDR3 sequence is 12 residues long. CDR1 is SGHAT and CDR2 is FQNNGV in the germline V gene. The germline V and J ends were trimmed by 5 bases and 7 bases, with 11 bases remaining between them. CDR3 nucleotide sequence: TGTGCCAGCAGCCTCCGATTGGATGAAGCTTTCTTT. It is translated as CASSLRLDEAFF. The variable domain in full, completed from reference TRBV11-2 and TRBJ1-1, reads EAGVAQSPRYKIIEKRQSVAFWCNPISGHATLYWYQQILGQGPKLLIQFQNNGVVDDSQLPKDRFSAERLKGVDSTLKIQPAKLEDSAVYLCASSLRLDEAFFGQGTRLTVV.

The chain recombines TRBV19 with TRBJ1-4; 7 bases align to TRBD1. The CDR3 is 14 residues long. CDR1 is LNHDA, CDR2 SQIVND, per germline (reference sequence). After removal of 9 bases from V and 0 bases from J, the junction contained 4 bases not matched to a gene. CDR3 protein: CASSGTATNEKLFF. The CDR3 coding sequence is TGTGCCAGCTCCGGGACAGCAACTAATGAAAAACTGTTTTTT.

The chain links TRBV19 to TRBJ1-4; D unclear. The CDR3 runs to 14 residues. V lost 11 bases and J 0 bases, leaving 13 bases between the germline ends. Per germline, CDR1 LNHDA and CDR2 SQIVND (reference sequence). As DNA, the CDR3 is TGTGCCTGTGGAGGGAGTGCAACTAATGAAAAACTGTTTTTT. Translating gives CACGGSATNEKLFF.

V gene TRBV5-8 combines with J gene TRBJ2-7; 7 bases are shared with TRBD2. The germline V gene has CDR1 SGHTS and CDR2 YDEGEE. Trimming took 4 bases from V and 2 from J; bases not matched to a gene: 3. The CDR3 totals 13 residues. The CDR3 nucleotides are TGTGCCAGCAGCCGTGGGACTACCTACGAGCAGTACTTC. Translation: CASSRGTTYEQYF.

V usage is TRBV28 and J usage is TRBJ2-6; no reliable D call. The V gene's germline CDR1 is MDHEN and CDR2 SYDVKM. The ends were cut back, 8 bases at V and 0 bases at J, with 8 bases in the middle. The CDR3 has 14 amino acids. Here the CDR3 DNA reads TGTGCCAGCGGTACTCGCTCTGGGGCCAACGTCCTGACTTTC. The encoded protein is CASGTRSGANVLTF.

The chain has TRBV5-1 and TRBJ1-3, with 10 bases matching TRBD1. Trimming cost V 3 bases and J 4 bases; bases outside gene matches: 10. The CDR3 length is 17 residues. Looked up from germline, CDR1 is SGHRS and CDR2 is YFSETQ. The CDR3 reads CASSSSGTGEFGNTIYF. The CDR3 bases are TGCGCCAGCAGCTCGTCCGGGACAGGGGAATTCGGAAACACCATATATTTT.

This chain's CDR3 is CASSLRLAGGSGEQYF. In DNA, the CDR3 is TGTGCCAGCAGCTTAAGACTAGCGGGAGGGTCGGGTGAGCAGTACTTC. V gene TRBV7-8 combines with J gene TRBJ2-7; 14 positions match TRBD2. CDR3 length: 16 amino acids. Germline V CDR1 and CDR2: SGHVS, FQNEAQ. V lost 2 bases and J lost 7; bases outside the gene matches: 7.

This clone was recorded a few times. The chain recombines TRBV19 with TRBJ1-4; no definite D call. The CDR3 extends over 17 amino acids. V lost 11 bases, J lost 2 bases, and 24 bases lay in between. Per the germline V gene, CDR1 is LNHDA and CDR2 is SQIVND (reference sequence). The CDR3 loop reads CAASGVYRPGTNEKLFF. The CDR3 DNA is TGTGCCGCCTCCGGAGTTTATAGGCCCGGGACTAATGAAAAACTGTTTTTT. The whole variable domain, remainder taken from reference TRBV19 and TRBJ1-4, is DGGITQSPKYLFRKEGQNVTLSCEQNLNHDAMYWYRQDPGQGLRLIYYSQIVNDFQKGDIAEGYSVSREKKESFPLTVTSAQKNPTAFYLCAASGVYRPGTNEKLFFGSGTQLSVL.

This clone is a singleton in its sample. CDR3 sequence: CATSRDPIARGGEQYF. CDR3 bases: TGTGCCACAAGCCGGGACCCAATCGCTCGGGGGGGCGAGCAGTACTTC. The V gene is TRBV30, the J gene TRBJ2-7, with 8 nucleotides matching TRBD2. The CDR3 runs 16 residues. Looked up from germline, CDR1 is GTSNPN and CDR2 is SVGIG (reference sequence). Trimming cost V 8 bases and J 6 bases; bases outside gene matches: 21.

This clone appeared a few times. The CDR3: CASQQGAHTGELFF. The CDR3 nucleotides read TGCGCCAGCCAACAGGGGGCGCATACCGGGGAGCTGTTTTTT. The chain combines TRBV5-1 with TRBJ2-2, with 9 bases matching TRBD1. The ends lost 7 bases at V and 5 bases at J; junction bases unmatched: 6. In germline, CDR1 is SGHRS, CDR2 YFSETQ. The CDR3 runs 14 residues.

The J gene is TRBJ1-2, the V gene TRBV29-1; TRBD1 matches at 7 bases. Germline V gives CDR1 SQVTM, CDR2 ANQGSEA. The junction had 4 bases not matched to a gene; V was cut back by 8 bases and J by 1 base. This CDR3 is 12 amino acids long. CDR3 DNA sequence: TGCAGCACTGACAGGGATAACTATGGCTACACCTTC. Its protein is CSTDRDNYGYTF. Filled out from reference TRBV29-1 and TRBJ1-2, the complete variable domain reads SAVISQKPSRDICQRGTSLTIQCQVDSQVTMMFWYRQQPGQSLTLIATANQGSEATYESGFVIDKFPISRPNLTFSTLTVSNMSPEDSSIYLCSTDRDNYGYTFGSGTRLTVV.

CDR3 sequence: CASRIRDRGAEAFF. CDR3 coding DNA: TGTGCCAGCAGAATCCGGGACAGGGGGGCTGAAGCTTTCTTT. The chain links TRBV7-8 to TRBJ1-1; 11 bases match TRBD1. This CDR3 spans 14 amino acids. The J segment lost 6 bases and the V segment lost 6 bases, leaving 6 bases of the junction unmatched. Germline lookup yields CDR1 SGHVS and CDR2 FQNEAQ.

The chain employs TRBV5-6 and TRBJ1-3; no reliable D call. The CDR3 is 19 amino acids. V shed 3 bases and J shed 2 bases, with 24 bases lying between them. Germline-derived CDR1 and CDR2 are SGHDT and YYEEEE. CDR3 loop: CASSSVTWSGNYTGNTIYF. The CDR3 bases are TGTGCCAGCAGCTCCGTTACGTGGTCGGGCAACTATACTGGAAACACCATATATTTT.

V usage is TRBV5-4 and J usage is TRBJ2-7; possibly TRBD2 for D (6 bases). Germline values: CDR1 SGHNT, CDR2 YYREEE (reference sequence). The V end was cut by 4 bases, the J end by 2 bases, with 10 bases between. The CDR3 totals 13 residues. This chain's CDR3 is CASSRELAYEQYF. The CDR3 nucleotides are TGTGCCAGCAGCCGGGAGTTGGCCTACGAGCAGTACTTC. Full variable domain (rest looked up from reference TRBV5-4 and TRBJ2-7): ETGVTQSPTHLIKTRGQQVTLRCSSQSGHNTVSWYQQALGQGPQFIFQYYREEENGRGNFPPRFSGLQFPNYSSELNVNALELDDSALYLCASSRELAYEQYFGPGTRLTVT.

This chain's CDR3 is CATSRDRGNYGYTF. The CDR3 coding sequence is TGTGCCACCAGCAGAGACAGGGGAAACTATGGCTACACCTTC. The V call is TRBV15, the J call TRBJ1-2; tentatively, D is TRBD1 (6 bases). CDR1 and CDR2 from the germline V gene are LNHNV and YYDKDF (reference sequence). The CDR3 spans 14 residues. Trimming stripped 0 bases from V and 2 bases from J, with 7 bases between.

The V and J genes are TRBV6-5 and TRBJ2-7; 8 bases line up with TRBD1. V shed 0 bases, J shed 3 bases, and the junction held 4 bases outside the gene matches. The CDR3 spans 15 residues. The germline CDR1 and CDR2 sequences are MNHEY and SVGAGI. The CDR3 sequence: CASSYSSGQGYEQYF. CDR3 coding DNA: TGTGCCAGCAGTTACTCGTCTGGACAGGGCTACGAGCAGTACTTC.

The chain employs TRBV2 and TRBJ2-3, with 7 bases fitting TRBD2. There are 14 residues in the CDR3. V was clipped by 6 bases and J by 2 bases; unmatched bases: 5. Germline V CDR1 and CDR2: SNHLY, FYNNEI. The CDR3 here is CASSDLAATDTQYF. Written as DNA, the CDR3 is TGTGCCAGCAGCGATCTAGCGGCCACAGATACGCAGTATTTT.

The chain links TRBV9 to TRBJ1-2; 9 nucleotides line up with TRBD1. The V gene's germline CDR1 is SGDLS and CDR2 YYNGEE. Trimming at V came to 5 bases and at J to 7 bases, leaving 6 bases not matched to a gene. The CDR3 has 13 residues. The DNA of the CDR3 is TGTGCCAGCAGAGACCGGGACAGGGTTGGCTACACCTTC. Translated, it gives CASRDRDRVGYTF.

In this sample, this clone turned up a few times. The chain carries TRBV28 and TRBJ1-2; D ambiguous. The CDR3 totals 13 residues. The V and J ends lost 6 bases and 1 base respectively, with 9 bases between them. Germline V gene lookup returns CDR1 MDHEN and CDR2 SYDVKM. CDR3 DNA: TGTGCCAGCAGCCAGGCAGATAACTATGGCTACACCTTC. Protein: CASSQADNYGYTF.

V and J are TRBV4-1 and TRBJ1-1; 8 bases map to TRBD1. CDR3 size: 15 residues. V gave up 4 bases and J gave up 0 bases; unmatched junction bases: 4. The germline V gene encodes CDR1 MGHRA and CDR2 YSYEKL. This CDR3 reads CASSPPDRVNTEAFF. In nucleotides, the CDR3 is TGCGCCAGCAGCCCCCCGGACAGGGTGAACACTGAAGCTTTCTTT.

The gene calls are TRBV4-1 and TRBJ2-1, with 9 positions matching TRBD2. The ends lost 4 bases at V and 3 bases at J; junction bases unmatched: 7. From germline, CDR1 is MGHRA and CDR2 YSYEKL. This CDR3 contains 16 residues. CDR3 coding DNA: TGCGCCAGCAGCCGTGTTAGCGGGGGCCTCTACAATGAGCAGTTCTTC. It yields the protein CASSRVSGGLYNEQFF.

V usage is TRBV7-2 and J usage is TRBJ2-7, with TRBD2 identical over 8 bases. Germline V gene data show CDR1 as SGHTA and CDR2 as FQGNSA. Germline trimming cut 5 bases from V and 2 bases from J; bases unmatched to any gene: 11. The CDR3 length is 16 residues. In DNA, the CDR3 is TGTGCCAGCAGCCACCGGGCGGGGCGGGGGGCCTACGAGCAGTACTTC. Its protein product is CASSHRAGRGAYEQYF.

The CDR3 here is CASSPSTSGVQQQYF. The CDR3 nucleotides are TGTGCCAGCAGCCCGTCTACTAGCGGGGTCCAGCAGCAGTACTTC. The V call is TRBV7-2, the J call TRBJ2-7; 10 bases map to TRBD2. The CDR3 has 15 residues. Germline V gene sequence: CDR1 SGHTA, CDR2 FQGNSA. The junction had 12 bases not matched to a gene; V was cut back by 5 bases and J by 8 bases.

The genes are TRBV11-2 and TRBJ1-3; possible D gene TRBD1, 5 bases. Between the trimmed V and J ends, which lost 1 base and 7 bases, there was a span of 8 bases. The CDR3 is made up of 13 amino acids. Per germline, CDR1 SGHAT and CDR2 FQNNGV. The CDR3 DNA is TGTGCCAGCAGCTTAGGCAGGGAGAACACCATATATTTT. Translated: CASSLGRENTIYF.

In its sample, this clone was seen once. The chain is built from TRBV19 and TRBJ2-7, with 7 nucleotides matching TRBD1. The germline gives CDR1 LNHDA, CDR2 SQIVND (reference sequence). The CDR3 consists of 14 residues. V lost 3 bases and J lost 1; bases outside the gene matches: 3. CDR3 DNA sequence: TGTGCCAGTAGTATGGGACAGTCATCCTACGAGCAGTACTTC. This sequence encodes CASSMGQSSYEQYF.

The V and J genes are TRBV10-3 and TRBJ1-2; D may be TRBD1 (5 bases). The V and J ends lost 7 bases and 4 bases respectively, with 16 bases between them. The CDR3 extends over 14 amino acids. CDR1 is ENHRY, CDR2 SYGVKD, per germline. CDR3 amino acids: CAINPGAVFYGYTF. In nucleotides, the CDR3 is TGTGCCATCAATCCCGGGGCAGTGTTCTATGGCTACACCTTC.